This record covers a single T cell receptor beta chain. Antigen specificity is unknown. V was clipped by 0 bases and J by 5 bases, with 10 bases between them. The CDR3 extends over 13 amino acids. Germline V gene sequence: CDR1 DFQATT, CDR2 SNEGSKA (reference sequence). The data are from a study of post-analysis software for immune sequencing data. At the level of the study: Relapsing-remitting, secondary progressive and progressive-relapsing forms of multiple sclerosis all featured among disease courses. Study conclusions and caveats: Patients with multiple sclerosis recorded significantly lower normalized Chao1 diversity than controls, the study found. Strong co-clustering by F measure linked samples that shared a preparation batch. Four to six TRBV segments (TRBV5-6, TRBV5-1 and TRBV20-1 among them) occurred more frequently in patients than in controls.

Unique molecular identifiers tagged the TCR beta cDNA libraries. T cells numbering roughly 0.85 to 11 million gave rise to around 500,000 cDNA molecules. A single record per CDR3 protein comes from TCRdb applying MiXCR to the PCR reads. The sample includes roughly 540,000 distinct CDR3 sequences, roughly 34% of them seen just once. This chain links TRBV20-1 with TRBJ2-5, with D possibly being TRBD2 (6 bases). Sequencing was carried out using blood. The source is a girl younger than 18 with multiple sclerosis. The CDR3 spells CSARERGLETQYF. The CDR3, as DNA: TGCAGTGCTAGAGAGCGGGGATTGGAGACCCAGTACTTC.